This T cell receptor (beta chain) was profiled in a study of cytomegalovirus exposure and HLA in healthy donors. Per the germline V gene, CDR1 is SGDLS and CDR2 is YYNGEE. The junction had 9 bases not matched to a gene; V was cut back by 0 bases and J by 8 bases. The CDR3 extends over 16 amino acids. This PCR relied on a set of 60 Vbeta primers and 13 Jbeta primers. Some clones are missing from TCRdb's copy, which holds only in-frame ones; the method was immunoSEQ multiplex PCR. In total, the table holds 100,000 to 150,000 clones. The TCR was taken from a man aged 18 to 29 in good health and CMV-seronegative. The chain links TRBV9 to TRBJ1-2; 11 nucleotides line up with TRBD1. The sequenced material came from PBMCs. CDR3 protein: CASSVVGVGQGEGYTF. CDR3 bases: TGTGCCAGCAGCGTAGTAGGGGTGGGACAGGGGGAAGGCTACACCTTC.